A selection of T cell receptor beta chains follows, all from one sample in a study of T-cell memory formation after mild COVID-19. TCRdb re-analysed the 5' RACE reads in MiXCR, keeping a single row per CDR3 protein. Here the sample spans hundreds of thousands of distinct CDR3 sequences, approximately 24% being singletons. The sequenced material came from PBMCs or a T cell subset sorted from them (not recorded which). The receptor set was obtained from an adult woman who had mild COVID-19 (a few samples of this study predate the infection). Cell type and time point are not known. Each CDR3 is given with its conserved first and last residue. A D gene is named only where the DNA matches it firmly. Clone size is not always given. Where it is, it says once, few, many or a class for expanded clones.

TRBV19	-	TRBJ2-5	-	TGTGCCAGTAGTATATCCGGCACGGGATCGACATTCTTC	CASSISGTGSTFF
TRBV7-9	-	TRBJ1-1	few	TGTGCCAGCAGCTTCAGGGTGGACACTGAAGCTTTCTTT	CASSFRVDTEAFF
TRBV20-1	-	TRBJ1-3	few	TGCAGTGCTGAACCTCCCGACGGAACAACCTCCGATAACTCTGGAAACACCATATATTTT	CSAEPPDGTTSDNSGNTIYF
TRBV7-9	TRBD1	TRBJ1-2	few	TGTGCCAGCAGCATCCCGGACAGGGAAGGTCTTGATGGCTACACCTTC	CASSIPDREGLDGYTF
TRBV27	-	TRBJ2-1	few	TGTGCCACAAGGAGGGCCGGGAATGAGCAGTTCTTC	CATRRAGNEQFF
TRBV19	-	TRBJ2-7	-	TGTGCCAGTAGTACAGTCGGAGGCGAGCAGTACTTC	CASSTVGGEQYF
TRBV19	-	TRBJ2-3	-	TGTGCCAGTAGCGGGACGTGGACAGATACGCAGTATTTT	CASSGTWTDTQYF
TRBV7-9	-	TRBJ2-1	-	TGTGCCAGCAGACCCCGTTGGGGGCGCAGTGGTGAGCAGTTCTTC	CASRPRWGRSGEQFF
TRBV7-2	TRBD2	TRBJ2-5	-	TGTGCCAGCAGCCAGACTAGCGGGAGGGCCGTTCAAGAGACCCAGTACTTC	CASSQTSGRAVQETQYF
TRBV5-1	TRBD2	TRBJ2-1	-	TGCGCCAGCAGCGGGGTAGCGGGGGGCTACAATGAGCAGTTCTTC	CASSGVAGGYNEQFF
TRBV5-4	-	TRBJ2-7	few	TGTGCCAGCAGCTTGGTGGCCGTTAGCTCCTACGAGCAGTACTTC	CASSLVAVSSYEQYF
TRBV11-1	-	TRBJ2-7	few	TGTGCCAGCAGCTTAAGGAAAAGCTCCTACGAGCAGTACTTC	CASSLRKSSYEQYF
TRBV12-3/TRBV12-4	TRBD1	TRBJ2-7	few	TGTGCCAGCAGTTTTACGACAGGGTCATGGGGGGAGCAGTACTTC	CASSFTTGSWGEQYF
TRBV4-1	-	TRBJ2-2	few	TGCGCCAGCAGCCAAGAATCGGGGGGCACCAACACCGGGGAGCTGTTTTTT	CASSQESGGTNTGELFF
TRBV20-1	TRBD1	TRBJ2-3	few	TGCAGTGCTTCGTCGACAGGGGCAGATACGCAGTATTTT	CSASSTGADTQYF
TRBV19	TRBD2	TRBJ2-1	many	TGTGCCAGTAGTAGCGGGAGGGTATTCAATGAGCAGTTCTTC	CASSSGRVFNEQFF
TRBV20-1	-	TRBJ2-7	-	TGCAGTGCTTTGGATGGGTTCCGGAGCTACGAGCAGTACTTC	CSALDGFRSYEQYF
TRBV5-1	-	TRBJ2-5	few	TGCGCCAGCAGGCTACGGGGACACACTGCGGAGACCCAGTACTTC	CASRLRGHTAETQYF
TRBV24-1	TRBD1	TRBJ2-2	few	TGTGCCACCAGTGATATGACAGGGGGAGCGAACACCGGGGAGCTGTTTTTT	CATSDMTGGANTGELFF
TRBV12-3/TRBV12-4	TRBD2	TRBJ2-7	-	TGTGCCAGCACCATAGCGGGATCGACCTACGAGCAGTACTTC	CASTIAGSTYEQYF
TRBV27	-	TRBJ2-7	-	TGTGCCAGCAGTTTAGACCGCCCAACCTTAGAGGAGCAGTACTTC	CASSLDRPTLEEQYF
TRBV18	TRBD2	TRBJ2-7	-	TGTGCCAGCTCATATAGCCGACTAGCGGGAGCCGTCTACGAGCAGTACTTC	CASSYSRLAGAVYEQYF
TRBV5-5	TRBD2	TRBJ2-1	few	TGTGCCAGCAGCGCGCGGGGGGAAACGTTGGAGTTCTTC	CASSARGETLEFF
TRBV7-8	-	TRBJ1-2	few	TGTGCCAGCAGCTCGAGAAGACTACAGGGTAATGACTATGGCTACACCTTC	CASSSRRLQGNDYGYTF
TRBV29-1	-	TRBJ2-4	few	TGCAGCGTTAACCTGCGGGACAAAAAGGATACTCAGTACTTC	CSVNLRDKKDTQYF
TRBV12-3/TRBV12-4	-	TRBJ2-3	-	TGTGCCAGCAGTTTCCTGGACGGAACCACAGATACGCAGTATTTT	CASSFLDGTTDTQYF
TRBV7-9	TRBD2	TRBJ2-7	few	TGTGCCAGCAGCTCACCGGGACTAGCGGTTTCCTACGAGCAGTACTTC	CASSSPGLAVSYEQYF
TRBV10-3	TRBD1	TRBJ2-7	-	TGTGCCATCAGTGCCGGGACAGGGTGGAGGAACGAGCAGTACTTC	CAISAGTGWRNEQYF
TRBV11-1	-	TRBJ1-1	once	TGTGCCAGCAGCTCGAACCGGAGGGGTTACACTGAAGCTTTCTTT	CASSSNRRGYTEAFF
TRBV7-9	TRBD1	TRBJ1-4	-	TGTGCCAGCAGCTTAGCAGGGGGCGAAACTAATGAAAAACTGTTTTTT	CASSLAGGETNEKLFF
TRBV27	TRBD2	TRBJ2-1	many	TGTGCCAGCAGTTTAACTAGCGGGGGGGTTAGTGAGCAGTTCTTC	CASSLTSGGVSEQFF
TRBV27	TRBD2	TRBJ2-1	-	TGTGCCAGCAGTGCGACCGGGACTAGCGGATACAATGAGCAGTTCTTC	CASSATGTSGYNEQFF
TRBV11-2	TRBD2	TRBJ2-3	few	TGTGCCAGCAGCTTCGGGACTAGCGGGGGCACAGATACGCAGTATTTT	CASSFGTSGGTDTQYF
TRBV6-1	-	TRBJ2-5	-	TGTGCCAGCAGAACGGGACAAACAATGAGGGAGACCCAGTACTTC	CASRTGQTMRETQYF
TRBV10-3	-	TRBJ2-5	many	TGTGCCATCAGTCGAAGACAGGACCAAGAGACCCAGTACTTC	CAISRRQDQETQYF